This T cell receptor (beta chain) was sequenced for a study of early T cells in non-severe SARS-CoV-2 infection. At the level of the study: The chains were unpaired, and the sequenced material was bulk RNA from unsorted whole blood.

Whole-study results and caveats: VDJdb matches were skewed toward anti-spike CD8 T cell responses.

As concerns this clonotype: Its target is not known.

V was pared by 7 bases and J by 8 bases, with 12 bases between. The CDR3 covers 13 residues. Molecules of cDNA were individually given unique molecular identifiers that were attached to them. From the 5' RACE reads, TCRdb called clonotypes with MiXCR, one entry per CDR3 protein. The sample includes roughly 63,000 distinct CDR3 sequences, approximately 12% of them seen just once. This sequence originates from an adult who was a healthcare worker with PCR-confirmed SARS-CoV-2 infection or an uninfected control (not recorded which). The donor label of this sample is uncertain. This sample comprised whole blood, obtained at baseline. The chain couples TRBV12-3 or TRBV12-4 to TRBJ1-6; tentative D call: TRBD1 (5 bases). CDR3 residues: CASNQGFDSPLHF. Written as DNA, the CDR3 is TGTGCCAGCAATCAGGGATTTGATTCACCCCTCCACTTT.